Listed below are T cell receptor beta chains from one sample, sequenced in a study of blood T cell repertoires in COVID-19. Assay used: immunoSEQ multiplex PCR; TCRdb lists only in-frame clones, some missing. The sample lists under 200,000 clones; roughly 90% were seen once. Sequencing used PBMCs or T cells enriched from blood (not recorded which). These receptors all come from a woman under 30 who had recovered from COVID-19. Both conserved end residues are part of each CDR3. A D gene is named only where the DNA matches it firmly. Clone size is not always given. Where it is, it says once, few, many or a class for expanded clones.

TRBJ2-7,14,TRBD2,TRBV4-1,once,TGCGCCAGCAGCCAAGGGACTAGCGGGTACGAGCAGTACTTC,CASSQGTSGYEQYF
TRBJ1-5,14,.,TRBV7-9,.,TGTGCCAGCAGCGTAGAGGGACAAAGAGAGGCCCAGCATTTT,CASSVEGQREAQHF
TRBJ2-7,13,.,TRBV10-3,.,TGTGCCATCAGTGAATTTAGTAGTCGCGAGCAGTACTTC,CAISEFSSREQYF
TRBJ2-1,17,.,TRBV11-2,.,TGTGCCAGCAGCTTAACAAGGGGGAGTATCTCCTACAATGAGCAGTTCTTC,CASSLTRGSISYNEQFF
TRBJ2-5,15,TRBD2,TRBV5-1,.,TGCGCCAGCAGCTTGGGGGGGACTAGCGCCGAGACCCAGTACTTC,CASSLGGTSAETQYF
TRBJ2-5,14,TRBD1,TRBV28,.,TGTGCCAGCCTTGGGACAGGCAAAGTCGGGACCCAGTACTTC,CASLGTGKVGTQYF
TRBJ2-3,17,TRBD2,TRBV18,.,TGTGCCAGCTCACCCCTAACGGGGGGGGTACTCCCAGATACGCAGTATTTT,CASSPLTGGVLPDTQYF
TRBJ2-7,11,.,TRBV10-3,.,TGTGCCATCAGTGACACAGCAGACCAGTACTTC,CAISDTADQYF
TRBJ2-1,12,TRBD2,TRBV4-1,.,TGCGCCAGCAGCCAGAGGACTAGCCAGCAGTTCTTC,CASSQRTSQQFF
TRBJ1-2,15,.,TRBV27,.,TGTGCCAGCAGTACCAGTCGGGGGGCGAACTATGGCTACACCTTC,CASSTSRGANYGYTF
TRBJ1-2,14,TRBD1,TRBV5-1,.,TGCGCCAGCAGCTTGGGTGGACAGGACCCAGGCTACACCTTC,CASSLGGQDPGYTF
TRBJ1-2,15,TRBD1,TRBV5-1,.,TGCGCCAGCAGCTTCGGGACAGGGCATAACTATGGCTACACCTTC,CASSFGTGHNYGYTF
TRBJ1-1,12,.,TRBV11-2,once,TGTGCCAGCAGCGGGCCTTGGCCTGAAGCTTTCTTT,CASSGPWPEAFF
TRBJ1-5,15,.,TRBV7-2,.,TGTGCCAGCAGCTTAATCCCCCTTGTGGCCCAGCCCCAGCATTTT,CASSLIPLVAQPQHF
TRBJ1-1,11,.,TRBV27,.,TGTGCCACCCTGCAGGGCACTGAAGCTTTCTTT,CATLQGTEAFF
TRBJ2-1,14,TRBD2,TRBV4-3,.,TGCGCCAGCAGCAGGACTAGCGGGAGGGACGAGCAGTTCTTC,CASSRTSGRDEQFF
TRBJ2-7,13,.,TRBV4-1,.,TGCGCCAGCAGCCCGGGATCTGAAGTCGAGCAGTACTTC,CASSPGSEVEQYF
TRBJ2-7,15,TRBD1,TRBV3-1/TRBV3-2,.,TGTGCCAGCCTTGGTTCGGGACAGGGTTTCTACGAGCAGTACTTC,CASLGSGQGFYEQYF
TRBJ1-3,12,.,TRBV6-5,.,TGTGCCAGCAACCGGGGGGGAAACACCATATATTTT,CASNRGGNTIYF
TRBJ2-6,17,TRBD1,TRBV25-1,.,TGTGCCAGCAGTGAACAGGGGGCAGTGTCTGGGGCCAACGTCCTGACTTTC,CASSEQGAVSGANVLTF
TRBJ2-7,15,.,TRBV5-4,.,TGTGCCAGCAGCTCCGGCTTGGGGAGCTCCTACGAGCAGTACTTC,CASSSGLGSSYEQYF
TRBJ1-3,14,.,TRBV5-6,.,TGTGCCAGCAGCTACCGACAATCTGGAAACACCATATATTTT,CASSYRQSGNTIYF
TRBJ1-2,12,.,TRBV10-3,.,TGTGCCATCAGTGAGTCAGGGGATGGCTACACCTTC,CAISESGDGYTF